This entry lists 18 T cell receptor beta chains sequenced from one sample in a study of OX40 agonist ivuxolimab in advanced cancers. TCRdb keeps only in-frame clones here, not all; method: immunoSEQ multiplex PCR. This table has roughly 26,000 clones, over 85% appearing once. Sample: CD4+ or CD8+ T cells sorted from blood, taken in a trial of the OX40 agonist ivuxolimab. The receptor set was obtained from an adult with an advanced solid tumor such as melanoma, head and neck, liver or kidney cancer.

This clone was recorded only once. The rearrangement joins TRBV4-1 to TRBJ2-7; TRBD1 matches at 7 bases. Trimming removed 4 bases from V and 1 base from J; junction bases left unmatched: 13. The CDR3 is 17 amino acids. CDR1 is MGHRA and CDR2 is YSYEKL in the germline V gene. This CDR3 reads CASSLRPGTALSYEQYF. The CDR3 bases are TGCGCCAGCAGCCTACGCCCCGGGACAGCCCTTTCCTACGAGCAGTACTTC.

The chain employs TRBV29-1 and TRBJ2-2, with 8 nucleotides matching TRBD1. Germline CDR1 is SQVTM and CDR2 is ANQGSEA. V dropped 7 bases and J dropped 7; count of bases not matched to a gene: 5. CDR3 length equals 12 residues. The CDR3 loop is CSARQGNGELFF. CDR3 nucleotides: TGCAGCGCCCGACAGGGGAACGGGGAGCTGTTTTTT.

The V and J genes are TRBV28 and TRBJ1-1, with D perhaps TRBD1 (6 bases). Germline CDR1 reads MDHEN; CDR2 reads SYDVKM. This CDR3 region has 14 residues. Trimming cost V 8 bases and J 0 bases, with 13 bases left between them. In nucleotides, the CDR3 is TGTGCCAGCCGACAGGTTAACATGAACACTGAAGCTTTCTTT. Residues: CASRQVNMNTEAFF.

This chain connects TRBV7-9 to TRBJ2-1; TRBD2 matches at 9 bases. The CDR3 has 17 residues. Losses at the gene ends were 3 bases for V and 1 base for J; bases not matched to a gene: 7. Per the germline V gene, CDR1 is SEHNR and CDR2 is FQNEAQ (reference sequence). The CDR3 DNA follows: TGTGCCAGCAGCTTCCCCCCTAGCGGGGCTTCCTACAATGAGCAGTTCTTC. It encodes CASSFPPSGASYNEQFF.

The chain recombines TRBV23-1 with TRBJ2-4; TRBD2 might be the D (6 bases). TRBV23-1 is noted as an ORF with a role that remains uncertain. The CDR3 is 17 amino acids. V lost 3 bases and J 1 base, leaving 16 bases between the germline ends. DNA for the CDR3: TGCGCCAGCAGTCAGCGGGACCCAAAGAACGCCAAAAACATTCAGTACTTC. As protein: CASSQRDPKNAKNIQYF.

This clone has a handful of counts. Here the CDR3 DNA reads TGTGCCAGCAGTCTTGCCAGGGCCCCCACTGAAGCTTTCTTT. Its translation is CASSLARAPTEAFF. J is TRBJ1-1 and V is TRBV28; tentative D call: TRBD1 (5 bases). This CDR3 comprises 14 residues. V lost 5 bases and J lost 4, with 14 bases in between. In germline, CDR1 is MDHEN, CDR2 SYDVKM.

The gene calls are TRBV7-9 and TRBJ2-5; TRBD1 agrees at 7 bases. Trimming cost V 11 bases and J 2 bases; bases outside gene matches: 17. The germline V gene has CDR1 SEHNR and CDR2 FQNEAQ (reference sequence). This CDR3 contains 16 residues. As DNA, the CDR3 is TGTGCCTCCAAGGACGGACAGGACGTAAGTCAAGAGACCCAGTACTTC. It encodes CASKDGQDVSQETQYF. Filled out from reference TRBV7-9 and TRBJ2-5, the complete variable domain reads DTGVSQNPRHKITKRGQNVTFRCDPISEHNRLYWYRQTLGQGPEFLTYFQNEAQLEKSRLLSDRFSAERPKGSFSTLEIQRTEQGDSAMYLCASKDGQDVSQETQYFGPGTRLLVL.

The chain combines TRBV6-5 with TRBJ2-3; TRBD1 agrees at 12 bases. CDR1 and CDR2 from the germline V gene are MNHEY and SVGAGI. The trim removed 6 bases at V and 4 bases at J, leaving 5 bases unmatched. The CDR3 runs 15 residues. As DNA, the CDR3 is TGTGCCAGCAGGACCGGGACAGGGGGCGCAGATACGCAGTATTTT. Translated, it gives CASRTGTGGADTQYF.

V usage is TRBV28 and J usage is TRBJ2-7, with D possibly TRBD1 on 6 matching bases. CDR1 and CDR2 (germline): MDHEN, SYDVKM. Trimming shortened V by 2 bases and J by 2 bases, and 13 bases separated the two germline ends. The CDR3 runs 15 residues. For the CDR3, the DNA is TGTGCCAGCAGTTTAGACAGGAGGACCCCCTACGAGCAGTACTTC. It is translated as CASSLDRRTPYEQYF. Filled out from reference TRBV28 and TRBJ2-7, the complete variable domain reads DVKVTQSSRYLVKRTGEKVFLECVQDMDHENMFWYRQDPGLGLRLIYFSYDVKMKEKGDIPEGYSVSREKKERFSLILESASTNQTSMYLCASSLDRRTPYEQYFGPGTRLTVT.

The rearrangement joins TRBV4-1 to TRBJ1-6, with 10 bases matching TRBD1. The trim removed 3 bases at V and 5 bases at J, leaving 4 bases unmatched. CDR3 length equals 16 residues. From germline, CDR1 is MGHRA and CDR2 YSYEKL. Here the CDR3 DNA reads TGCGCCAGCAGCCAGATCGGGACAGGGGATAATTCACCCCTCCACTTT. It encodes CASSQIGTGDNSPLHF.

The table lists this clone with a count of one. The chain is built from TRBV11-2 and TRBJ1-1; no clear D. Germline CDR1 is SGHAT and CDR2 is FQNNGV. The CDR3 runs 12 residues. With 8 bases removed from V and 5 bases from J, the gap between germline ends came to 12 bases. The CDR3 loop reads CASAPQATEAFF. The CDR3 DNA reads as TGTGCCAGCGCTCCCCAGGCTACTGAAGCTTTCTTT. The whole variable domain, remainder taken from reference TRBV11-2 and TRBJ1-1, is EAGVAQSPRYKIIEKRQSVAFWCNPISGHATLYWYQQILGQGPKLLIQFQNNGVVDDSQLPKDRFSAERLKGVDSTLKIQPAKLEDSAVYLCASAPQATEAFFGQGTRLTVV.

This chain joins TRBV27 and TRBJ2-7, with 10 nucleotides matching TRBD2. The J segment lost 5 bases and the V segment lost 5 bases, leaving 6 bases of the junction unmatched. This CDR3 is built from 14 residues. Per germline, CDR1 MNHEY and CDR2 SMNVEV (reference sequence). The CDR3 is CASSPGTSVHEQYF. The CDR3 DNA follows: TGTGCCAGCAGTCCAGGGACTAGCGTTCACGAGCAGTACTTC.

The rearrangement joins TRBV7-2 to TRBJ1-2; possible D gene TRBD1, 6 bases. The CDR3 is 12 residues long. Trimming took 3 bases from V and 10 from J, leaving 12 bases between them. Looked up from germline, CDR1 is SGHTA and CDR2 is FQGNSA. The CDR3 DNA follows: TGTGCCAGCAGCTTTACAGGGCGCGCCTACACCTTC. This gives the protein CASSFTGRAYTF.

V is TRBV7-9 and J is TRBJ2-7; D possibly uses TRBD1 or TRBD2 (5 bases each). This CDR3 region has 11 residues. Germline V lookup: CDR1 SEHNR, CDR2 FQNEAQ (reference sequence). V lost 6 bases and J lost 4, with 7 bases in between. The CDR3 protein is CASSEGYEQYF. CDR3 bases: TGTGCCAGCAGTGAGGGGTACGAGCAGTACTTC. The complete variable domain, with remaining parts taken from reference TRBV7-9 and TRBJ2-7, reads DTGVSQNPRHKITKRGQNVTFRCDPISEHNRLYWYRQTLGQGPEFLTYFQNEAQLEKSRLLSDRFSAERPKGSFSTLEIQRTEQGDSAMYLCASSEGYEQYFGPGTRLTVT.

The chain combines TRBV13 with TRBJ2-7; 10 bases align to TRBD2. This CDR3 has 15 residues. Looked up from germline, CDR1 is PRHDT and CDR2 is FYEKMQ (reference sequence). The junction had 7 bases not matched to a gene; V was cut back by 5 bases and J by 3 bases. The CDR3 loop is CASSEEGTSDYEQYF. For the CDR3, the DNA is TGTGCCAGCAGCGAAGAAGGGACTAGCGACTACGAGCAGTACTTC.

This clone has only a few counts. J is TRBJ1-5 and V is TRBV6-5; D is unresolved. The CDR3 has 13 residues. Trimming left V 3 bases short and J 4 bases short, with 7 bases between. The germline gives CDR1 MNHEY, CDR2 SVGAGI. The CDR3 loop is CASSYSQNQPQHF. The CDR3 region has the DNA TGTGCCAGCAGTTATTCCCAAAATCAGCCCCAGCATTTT.

This sequence joins TRBV10-3 and TRBJ2-2; D is ambiguous. Germline values: CDR1 ENHRY, CDR2 SYGVKD. V lost 2 bases, J lost 1 base, and 2 bases lay in between. The CDR3 is made up of 13 amino acids. The CDR3 is CAISEENTGELFF. The CDR3 coding sequence is TGTGCCATCAGTGAGGAGAACACCGGGGAGCTGTTTTTT.

This rearrangement joins TRBV4-2 to TRBJ2-5; D could derive from TRBD1 or TRBD2 (5 bases each). Germline lookup yields CDR1 LGHNA and CDR2 YNFKEQ. V was cut by 0 bases and J by 4 bases, with 9 bases left in between. The CDR3 covers 14 residues. For the CDR3, the DNA is TGTGCCAGCAGCCAAGAGGGACCCGGAGAGACCCAGTACTTC. Protein sequence: CASSQEGPGETQYF.